These T cell receptor beta chains were read from a single sample in a study of identical twins. TCRdb independently ran MiXCR on the 5' RACE reads; one entry per CDR3 protein. The sample contains approximately 300,000 distinct CDR3 sequences, roughly 9.7% of which appear only once. This sample was also put to use in a study of yellow fever vaccine responses in identical twins.

Sequenced: CD8+ T cells sorted from blood. These receptors came from a woman younger than 30 in good health. CDR3s include the opening cysteine and the closing phenylalanine or tryptophan. Each record gives: CDR3 DNA, CDR3 protein, V gene, clone size, D gene, J gene. A D gene is named only where the DNA matches it firmly. Clone size appears in some rows only: once, few, many, or a class for an expanded clone.

cdr3_nt: TGTGCCAGCAGCCAAGTCTCAACCGGGACAGGGTTCGACTATGGCTACACCTTC
cdr3_aa: CASSQVSTGTGFDYGYTF
v_call: TRBV3-1
clone_size: many
d_call: TRBD1
j_call: TRBJ1-2

cdr3_nt: TGTGCCAGCAGCTCCCCCCAGGGAGTGTACGAGCAGTACTTC
cdr3_aa: CASSSPQGVYEQYF
v_call: TRBV7-2
clone_size: NA
d_call: NA
j_call: TRBJ2-7

cdr3_nt: TGCAGCGTTGAAGGGCTAGCGGGCGCCTACAATGAGCAGTTCTTC
cdr3_aa: CSVEGLAGAYNEQFF
v_call: TRBV29-1
clone_size: few
d_call: TRBD2
j_call: TRBJ2-1

cdr3_nt: TGCAGCGGAACCGGGACCGGAAACTCCTACGAGCAGTACTTC
cdr3_aa: CSGTGTGNSYEQYF
v_call: TRBV29-1
clone_size: few
d_call: NA
j_call: TRBJ2-7

cdr3_nt: TGTGCCAGCAGTTACGACTCTGTAAATGAGCAGTTCTTC
cdr3_aa: CASSYDSVNEQFF
v_call: TRBV6-2/TRBV6-3
clone_size: many
d_call: NA
j_call: TRBJ2-1

cdr3_nt: TGTGCCAGCCTGGCTGCCGGGGAGCTGTTTTTT
cdr3_aa: CASLAAGELFF
v_call: TRBV6-2/TRBV6-3
clone_size: NA
d_call: NA
j_call: TRBJ2-2

cdr3_nt: TGTGCCAGCAGATGGACAGTGGCCCCCAATTCACCCCTCCACTTT
cdr3_aa: CASRWTVAPNSPLHF
v_call: TRBV28
clone_size: NA
d_call: NA
j_call: TRBJ1-6

cdr3_nt: TGTGCCAGCAGCCAAGGTCTCCATTCACCCCTCCACTTT
cdr3_aa: CASSQGLHSPLHF
v_call: TRBV4-2
clone_size: NA
d_call: NA
j_call: TRBJ1-6

cdr3_nt: TGCGCCAGCAGCCAAGCAACGGACAGGGGCGGCTACGAGCAGTACTTC
cdr3_aa: CASSQATDRGGYEQYF
v_call: TRBV4-3
clone_size: NA
d_call: TRBD1
j_call: TRBJ2-7

cdr3_nt: TGCAGTGCCCGGGTCCGGGCGGAGATCACTGAAGCTTTCTTT
cdr3_aa: CSARVRAEITEAFF
v_call: TRBV20-1
clone_size: NA
d_call: NA
j_call: TRBJ1-1

cdr3_nt: TGCAGTGCTGGCCGACAGGGAGGCACCGGGGAGCTGTTTTTT
cdr3_aa: CSAGRQGGTGELFF
v_call: TRBV20-1
clone_size: NA
d_call: NA
j_call: TRBJ2-2

cdr3_nt: TGTGCCAGCAGCTGGCTAGCGGGAGCAAGTAATGAGCAGTTCTTC
cdr3_aa: CASSWLAGASNEQFF
v_call: TRBV13
clone_size: NA
d_call: TRBD2
j_call: TRBJ2-1

cdr3_nt: TGTGCCAGCAGTGCCGGCAGGGCGGATACGCAGTATTTT
cdr3_aa: CASSAGRADTQYF
v_call: TRBV6-1
clone_size: NA
d_call: NA
j_call: TRBJ2-3

cdr3_nt: TGTGCCAGCAGCTTGGTTTCGGACAGGAATGGCTACACCTTC
cdr3_aa: CASSLVSDRNGYTF
v_call: TRBV5-6
clone_size: NA
d_call: TRBD1
j_call: TRBJ1-2

cdr3_nt: TGTGCCAGCAGTGCCCGGACTAGCGGCTACAATGAGCAGTTCTTC
cdr3_aa: CASSARTSGYNEQFF
v_call: TRBV12-3/TRBV12-4
clone_size: many
d_call: TRBD2
j_call: TRBJ2-1

cdr3_nt: TGTGCCAGCAGCAACACCGTCACCTACGAGCAGTACTTC
cdr3_aa: CASSNTVTYEQYF
v_call: TRBV27
clone_size: few
d_call: NA
j_call: TRBJ2-7

cdr3_nt: TGTGCCTGGAGTGACGACAATGAGCAGTTCTTC
cdr3_aa: CAWSDDNEQFF
v_call: TRBV30
clone_size: NA
d_call: NA
j_call: TRBJ2-1

cdr3_nt: TGCGCCAGCAGCCAACCCTACCTGACAGGAAACCAAAATGAGCAGTTCTTC
cdr3_aa: CASSQPYLTGNQNEQFF
v_call: TRBV4-1
clone_size: NA
d_call: NA
j_call: TRBJ2-1

cdr3_nt: TGCAGTGCTAGAGATCATAGCAGACACTCCTACAATGAGCAGTTCTTC
cdr3_aa: CSARDHSRHSYNEQFF
v_call: TRBV20-1
clone_size: few
d_call: NA
j_call: TRBJ2-1